This T cell receptor beta chain was identified during a study of beta chain features in type 1 diabetes. Germline CDR1 and CDR2: SNHLY and FYNNEI. The length of the CDR3 is 17 residues. The junction had 9 bases not matched to a gene; V was cut back by 6 bases and J by 0 bases. Sequenced material consisted of expressed TCRB transcripts (all of the isolated RNA was reverse transcribed). Libraries were prepared by immunoSEQ multiplex PCR; TCRdb keeps only in-frame clonotypes and omits some of them. The sample lists under 900,000 clones, roughly 16% occurring once. Only a few counts were recorded for this clone.

What was sequenced was naive CD4+ T cells from blood. V usage is TRBV2 and J usage is TRBJ2-1; 9 positions match TRBD2. This TCR came from a woman in her late teens or twenties in good health. Here the CDR3 reads CASSRWISGGSYNEQFF. CDR3 sequence (DNA): TGTGCCAGCAGCCGTTGGATTAGCGGGGGCTCCTACAATGAGCAGTTCTTC.